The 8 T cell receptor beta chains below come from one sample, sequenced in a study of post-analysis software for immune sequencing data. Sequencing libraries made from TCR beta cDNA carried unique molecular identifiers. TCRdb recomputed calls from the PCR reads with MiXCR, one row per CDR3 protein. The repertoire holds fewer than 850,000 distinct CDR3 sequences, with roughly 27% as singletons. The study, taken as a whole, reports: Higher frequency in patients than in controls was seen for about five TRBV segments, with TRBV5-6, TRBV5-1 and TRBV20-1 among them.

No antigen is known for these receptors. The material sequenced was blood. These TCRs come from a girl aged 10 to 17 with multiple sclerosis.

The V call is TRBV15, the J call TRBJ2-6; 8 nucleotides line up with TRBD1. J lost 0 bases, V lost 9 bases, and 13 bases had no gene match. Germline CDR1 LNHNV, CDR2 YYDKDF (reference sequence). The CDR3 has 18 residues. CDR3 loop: CATVDGQGGLSGANVLTF. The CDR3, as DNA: TGTGCCACTGTTGACGGACAGGGCGGACTCTCTGGGGCCAACGTCCTGACTTTC.

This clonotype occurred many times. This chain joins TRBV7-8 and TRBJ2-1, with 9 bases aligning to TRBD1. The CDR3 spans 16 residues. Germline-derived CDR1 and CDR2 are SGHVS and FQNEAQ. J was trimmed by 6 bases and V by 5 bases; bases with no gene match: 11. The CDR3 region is CASSPSRDRVGNEQFF. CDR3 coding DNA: TGTGCCAGCAGCCCCTCCCGGGACAGGGTTGGCAATGAGCAGTTCTTC. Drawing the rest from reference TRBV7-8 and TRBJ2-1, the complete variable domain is GAGVSQSPRYKVAKRGQDVALRCDPISGHVSLFWYQQALGQGPEFLTYFQNEAQLDKSGLPSDRFFAERPEGSVSTLKIQRTQQEDSAVYLCASSPSRDRVGNEQFFGPGTRLTVL.

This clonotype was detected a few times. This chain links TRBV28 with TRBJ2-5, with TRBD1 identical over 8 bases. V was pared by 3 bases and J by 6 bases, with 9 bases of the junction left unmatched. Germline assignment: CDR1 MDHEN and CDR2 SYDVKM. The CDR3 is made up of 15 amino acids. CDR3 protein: CASSFRFQGAKTQYF. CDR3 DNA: TGTGCCAGCAGTTTCCGTTTCCAGGGGGCGAAGACCCAGTACTTC.

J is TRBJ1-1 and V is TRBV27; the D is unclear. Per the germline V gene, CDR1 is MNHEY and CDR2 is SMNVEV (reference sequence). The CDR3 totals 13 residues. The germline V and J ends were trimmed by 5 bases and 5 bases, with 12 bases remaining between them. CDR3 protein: CASSPGSRTEAFF. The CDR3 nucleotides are TGTGCCAGCAGTCCAGGAAGTCGGACTGAAGCTTTCTTT.

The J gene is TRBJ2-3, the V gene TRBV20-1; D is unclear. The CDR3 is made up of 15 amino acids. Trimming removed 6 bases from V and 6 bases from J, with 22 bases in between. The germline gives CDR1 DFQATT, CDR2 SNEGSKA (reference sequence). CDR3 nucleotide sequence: TGCAGTGCCAATCCCTGGGCTCGAGGTGCGGATACGCAGTATTTT. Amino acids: CSANPWARGADTQYF.

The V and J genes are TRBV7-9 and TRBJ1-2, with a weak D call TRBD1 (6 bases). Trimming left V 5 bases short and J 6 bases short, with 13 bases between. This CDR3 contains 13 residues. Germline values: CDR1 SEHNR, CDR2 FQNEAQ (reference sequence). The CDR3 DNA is TGTGCCAGCAGCCCCCGAAACAGGGATGGCTACACCTTC. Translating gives CASSPRNRDGYTF.

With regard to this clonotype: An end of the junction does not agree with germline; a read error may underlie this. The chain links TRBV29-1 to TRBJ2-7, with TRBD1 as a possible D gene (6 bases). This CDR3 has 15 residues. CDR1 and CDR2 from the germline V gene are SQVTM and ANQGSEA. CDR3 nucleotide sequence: TGCAGCGCTGAACGATTGGACAGAGTGGGGGACGAGCAGTACTTC. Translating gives CSAERLDRVGDEQYF.

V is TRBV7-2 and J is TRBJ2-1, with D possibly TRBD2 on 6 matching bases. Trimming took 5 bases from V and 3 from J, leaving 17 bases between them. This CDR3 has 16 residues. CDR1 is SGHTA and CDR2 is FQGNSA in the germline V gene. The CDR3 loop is CASSPRGGGNYNEQFF. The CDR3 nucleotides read TGTGCCAGCAGCCCCCGTGGTGGGGGGAACTACAATGAGCAGTTCTTC.